This T cell receptor beta chain was sequenced during a study of blood T cell repertoires in COVID-19. The overall study: T cells, B-cell-depleted T cells, or PBMCs supplied cDNA or gDNA.

V lost 2 bases and J 5 bases, leaving 12 bases between the germline ends. The germline gives CDR1 MNHEY, CDR2 SMNVEV (reference sequence). The CDR3 covers 14 residues. TCRdb keeps only in-frame clones here, not all; method: immunoSEQ multiplex PCR. The profile covers about 56,000 clones, with less than 90% appearing a single time and approximately 12% taken by the ten largest. This receptor was obtained from a woman of 80 years or more with acute or convalescent COVID-19. The material sequenced was peripheral blood. The V and J genes are TRBV27 and TRBJ1-2; D gene ambiguous. CDR3 residues: CASSLTGSAYGYTF. The DNA for the CDR3 is TGTGCCAGCAGTTTAACGGGGTCGGCGTATGGCTACACCTTC.